These 18 T cell receptor beta chains came from one sample sequenced in a study of OX40 agonist ivuxolimab in advanced cancers. Some clones are missing from TCRdb's copy, which holds only in-frame ones; the method was immunoSEQ multiplex PCR. The sample records about 54,000 clones, about 83% being singletons. The sequencing here drew on CD4+ or CD8+ T cells sorted from blood, taken in a trial of the OX40 agonist ivuxolimab. The receptors derive from an adult with an advanced solid tumor such as melanoma, head and neck, liver or kidney cancer.

This chain joins TRBV4-3 and TRBJ2-2; D is possibly TRBD1 (6 bases). The CDR3 is 15 amino acids. V was clipped by 1 base and J by 0 bases, with 6 bases between them. Germline V gene data show CDR1 as LGHNA and CDR2 as YSLEER. For the CDR3, the DNA is TGCGCCAGCAGCCAAGGACAGGCGAACACCGGGGAGCTGTTTTTT. Translating it yields CASSQGQANTGELFF.

The CDR3 bases are TGTGCCAGCAGTGCGGACGGACTTTATGGCTACACCTTC. Translation: CASSADGLYGYTF. This chain uses TRBV6-1 with TRBJ1-2, with D uncertain. The CDR3 runs 13 residues. CDR1 MNHNS and CDR2 SASEGT come from the germline V gene. V was clipped by 4 bases and J by 5 bases, with 11 bases between them.

This clone appeared a single time. The chain couples TRBV10-2 to TRBJ2-1; TRBD2 matches at 13 bases. Looked up from germline, CDR1 is WSHSY and CDR2 is SAAADI. There are 18 residues in the CDR3. Germline trimming cut 6 bases from V and 0 bases from J; bases unmatched to any gene: 8. CDR3 region: CASSDLRLAGGSYNEQFF. The CDR3 DNA sequence: TGCGCCAGCAGCGACTTGAGACTAGCGGGAGGCTCCTACAATGAGCAGTTCTTC.

The V call is TRBV5-1, the J call TRBJ2-3, with TRBD2 matching 11 bases. This CDR3 region has 16 residues. Per the germline V gene, CDR1 is SGHRS and CDR2 is YFSETQ. Unmatched junction bases numbered 8, after V lost 3 bases and J lost 5 bases. In nucleotides, the CDR3 is TGCGCCAGCAGCTCAGTCACTAGCGGGAGTCTAGATACGCAGTATTTT. Protein: CASSSVTSGSLDTQYF.

The chain uses TRBV6-6 and TRBJ2-1; D is possibly TRBD2 (5 bases). The CDR3 length is 11 residues. Trimming removed 8 bases from V and 16 bases from J, with 18 bases in between. Germline V lookup: CDR1 MNHNY, CDR2 SVGAGI (reference sequence). The CDR3 reads CASGLVRPGFF. As DNA, the CDR3 is TGTGCCAGCGGGCTGGTCCGCCCGGGATTCTTC.

This chain uses TRBV4-3 with TRBJ1-5; D uncertain. CDR3 size: 14 residues. Trimming took 5 bases from V and 1 from J, leaving 9 bases between them. Germline V CDR1 and CDR2: LGHNA, YSLEER. The CDR3 DNA follows: TGCGCCAGCAGCTTTCGGGAGAGCAATCAGCCCCAGCATTTT. Translated: CASSFRESNQPQHF.

This clone appeared a few times. The chain is built from TRBV27 and TRBJ1-6; TRBD1 agrees at 10 bases. Germline V gene data show CDR1 as MNHEY and CDR2 as SMNVEV (reference sequence). V dropped 3 bases and J dropped 8; count of bases not matched to a gene: 7. The CDR3 sequence is 16 residues long. The CDR3 bases are TGTGCCAGCAGTTTCCGCCAGACAGGGGGCGATTCACCCCTCCACTTT. This sequence encodes CASSFRQTGGDSPLHF.

V is TRBV28 and J is TRBJ2-3; 13 bases line up with TRBD2. V dropped 4 bases and J dropped 2; count of bases not matched to a gene: 9. The CDR3 covers 18 residues. Per the germline V gene, CDR1 is MDHEN and CDR2 is SYDVKM. CDR3 sequence (DNA): TGTGCCAGCAGTTCAGCTCTGGGACTAGCGGGACTCACAGATACGCAGTATTTT. It specifies CASSSALGLAGLTDTQYF.

The table lists this clone with a few counts. The rearrangement links TRBV28 to TRBJ1-5; D unclear. The germline V gene has CDR1 MDHEN and CDR2 SYDVKM. The CDR3 has 15 residues. V was cut by 5 bases and J by 6 bases, with 17 bases left in between. The CDR3 is CASSHPKLGGQPQHF. Here the CDR3 DNA reads TGTGCCAGCAGTCATCCAAAATTGGGCGGTCAGCCCCAGCATTTT. The entire variable domain, with the rest obtained from reference TRBV28 and TRBJ1-5, is as follows: DVKVTQSSRYLVKRTGEKVFLECVQDMDHENMFWYRQDPGLGLRLIYFSYDVKMKEKGDIPEGYSVSREKKERFSLILESASTNQTSMYLCASSHPKLGGQPQHFGDGTRLSIL.

The chain is built from TRBV10-2 and TRBJ1-1, with a possible D match to TRBD1 (6 bases). V lost 6 bases and J 0 bases, leaving 14 bases between the germline ends. Germline values: CDR1 WSHSY, CDR2 SAAADI. CDR3 length equals 15 residues. The CDR3 spells CASRVTGDMNTEAFF. For the CDR3, the DNA is TGCGCCAGCAGAGTGACAGGAGACATGAACACTGAAGCTTTCTTT.

This chain links TRBV7-9 with TRBJ1-2; D remains ambiguous. This CDR3 comprises 12 residues. V dropped 1 base and J dropped 6 bases, with 6 bases sitting between them. CDR1 SEHNR and CDR2 FQNEAQ come from the germline V gene (reference sequence). The CDR3 region has the DNA TGTGCCAGCAGCTTAGGGATGGATGGCTACACCTTC. Translated, it gives CASSLGMDGYTF.

This CDR3 reads CASSRTGGNTEAFF. CDR3 sequence (DNA): TGTGCCAGCAGCCGGACAGGGGGGAACACTGAAGCTTTCTTT. The rearrangement links TRBV25-1 to TRBJ1-1, with 10 bases lining up with TRBD1. The CDR3 is made up of 14 amino acids. Germline trimming cut 6 bases from V and 1 base from J; bases unmatched to any gene: 2. Germline assignment: CDR1 MGHDK and CDR2 SYGVNS.

The chain has TRBV5-1 and TRBJ2-1; 8 bases align to TRBD2. This CDR3 region has 16 residues. CDR1 and CDR2 (germline): SGHRS, YFSETQ. The trim removed 4 bases at V and 7 bases at J, leaving 13 bases unmatched. The CDR3 DNA reads as TGCGCCAGCAGCGCGGGGGGCACCCTTCGCGGAAATGAGCAGTTCTTC. Translation: CASSAGGTLRGNEQFF.

The rearrangement links TRBV15 to TRBJ2-2; 7 bases match TRBD1. The germline V gene encodes CDR1 LNHNV and CDR2 YYDKDF (reference sequence). This CDR3 has 15 residues. The trim removed 4 bases at V and 5 bases at J, leaving 7 bases unmatched. The chain's CDR3 is CATSNWDSETGELFF. DNA of the CDR3: TGTGCCACCAGCAACTGGGACAGCGAGACCGGGGAGCTGTTTTTT.

The chain couples TRBV2 to TRBJ2-7, with 9 bases that match TRBD1. Per the germline V gene, CDR1 is SNHLY and CDR2 is FYNNEI. This CDR3 comprises 14 residues. The V segment lost 8 bases and the J segment 3 bases; nucleotides outside the gene matches: 8. The CDR3 DNA reads as TGTGCCAGCCTGAGCGGGACAGGGATCTACGAGCAGTACTTC. Translated: CASLSGTGIYEQYF.

V is TRBV5-6 and J is TRBJ2-1; 11 bases map to TRBD1. The germline CDR1 and CDR2 sequences are SGHDT and YYEEEE. V gave up 2 bases and J gave up 5 bases; unmatched junction bases: 6. The CDR3 contains 16 residues. The CDR3 protein is CASSLIGDRGDNEQFF. As DNA, the CDR3 is TGTGCCAGCAGCTTAATCGGGGACAGGGGGGACAATGAGCAGTTCTTC.

The chain joins TRBV19 to TRBJ2-3; TRBD1 matches at 8 bases. This CDR3 has 14 residues. Germline V gives CDR1 LNHDA, CDR2 SQIVND (reference sequence). The ends lost 4 bases at V and 4 bases at J; junction bases unmatched: 4. CDR3 in DNA: TGTGCCAGTAGTACCGGACAGGGCCCAGATACGCAGTATTTT. It is translated as CASSTGQGPDTQYF. The complete variable domain, with remaining parts taken from reference TRBV19 and TRBJ2-3, reads DGGITQSPKYLFRKEGQNVTLSCEQNLNHDAMYWYRQDPGQGLRLIYYSQIVNDFQKGDIAEGYSVSREKKESFPLTVTSAQKNPTAFYLCASSTGQGPDTQYFGPGTRLTVL.

This sequence joins TRBV10-3 and TRBJ2-5; tentatively, D is TRBD2 (5 bases). The CDR3 loop spans 13 amino acids. CDR1 and CDR2 (germline): ENHRY, SYGVKD. V was pared by 11 bases and J by 3 bases, with 16 bases between. The CDR3: CASKAYGEETQYF. Here the CDR3 DNA reads TGTGCCTCCAAGGCTTACGGGGAAGAGACCCAGTACTTC.